This T cell receptor (beta chain) emerged from a study of blood T cell repertoires in COVID-19. As for the study in general: Acute and convalescent COVID-19 samples came from the United States, Italy and Spain. In each case, the material was cDNA or gDNA derived from T cells, B-cell-depleted T cells, or PBMCs.

In the authors' workflow: Amplification of reference gene primers provided the estimated nucleated cell counts. Produced via immunoSEQ multiplex PCR; TCRdb's table is partial and in-frame only. From that table come the V and J calls and clone size; the DNA was used to work out D and trimming. The data contain around 150,000 clones, approximately 90% of them singletons. Material: peripheral blood. The origin of this receptor is a woman aged 60-70 years who had recovered from COVID-19.

The CDR3 DNA follows: TGTGCCAGCAGCTACCTTAGCGGGGGGGTCCAAGAGACCCAGTACTTC. As protein: CASSYLSGGVQETQYF. V and J are TRBV5-4 and TRBJ2-5; 11 bases map to TRBD2. V lost 3 bases to trimming and J lost 1 base; unmatched junction nucleotides: 5. The CDR3 runs 16 residues. The germline V gene has CDR1 SGHNT and CDR2 YYREEE (reference sequence).